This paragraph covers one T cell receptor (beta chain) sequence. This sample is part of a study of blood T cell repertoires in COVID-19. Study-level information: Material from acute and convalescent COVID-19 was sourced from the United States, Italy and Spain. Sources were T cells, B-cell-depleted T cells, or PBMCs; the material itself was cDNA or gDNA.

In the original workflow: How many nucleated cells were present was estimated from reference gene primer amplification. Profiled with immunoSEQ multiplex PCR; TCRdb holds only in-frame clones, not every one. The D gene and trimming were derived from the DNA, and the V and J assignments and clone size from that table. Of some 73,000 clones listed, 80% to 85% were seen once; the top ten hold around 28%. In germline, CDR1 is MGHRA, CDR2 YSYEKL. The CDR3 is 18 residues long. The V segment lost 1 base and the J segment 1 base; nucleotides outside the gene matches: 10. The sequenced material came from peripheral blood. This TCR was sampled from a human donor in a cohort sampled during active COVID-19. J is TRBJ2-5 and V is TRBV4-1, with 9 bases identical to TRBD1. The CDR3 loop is CASSQAVLGTGSQETQYF. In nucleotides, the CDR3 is TGCGCCAGCAGCCAAGCGGTTTTGGGGACAGGGTCCCAAGAGACCCAGTACTTC.